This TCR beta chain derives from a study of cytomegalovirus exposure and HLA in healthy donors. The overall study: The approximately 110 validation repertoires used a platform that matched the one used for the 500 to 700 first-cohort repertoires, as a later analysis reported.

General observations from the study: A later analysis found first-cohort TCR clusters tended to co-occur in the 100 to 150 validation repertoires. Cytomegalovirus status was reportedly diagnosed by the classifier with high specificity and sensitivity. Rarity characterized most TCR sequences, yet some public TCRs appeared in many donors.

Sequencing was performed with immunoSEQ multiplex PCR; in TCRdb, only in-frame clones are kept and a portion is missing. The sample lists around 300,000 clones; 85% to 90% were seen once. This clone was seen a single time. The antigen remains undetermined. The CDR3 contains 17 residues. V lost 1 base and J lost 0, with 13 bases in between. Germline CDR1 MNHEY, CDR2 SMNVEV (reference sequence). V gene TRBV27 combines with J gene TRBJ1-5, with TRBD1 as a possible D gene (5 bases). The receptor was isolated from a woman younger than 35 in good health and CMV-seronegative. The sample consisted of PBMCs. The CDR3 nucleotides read TGTGCCAGCAGTTTATTTGGGGGAGGATATAGCAATCAGCCCCAGCATTTT. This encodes CASSLFGGGYSNQPQHF.